Described below is a single TCR beta chain sequence and its context. This clonotype has a count of ten or more. Its antigen remains undetermined. No much larger clone exists at a distance of one base, and base qualities are not known. The data derive from a study of blood T cells in healthy people across ages (dated by TCRdb to between 2014 and 2017). The study in broad terms: In model experiments, template switching captured about one uniquely barcoded TCR beta cDNA molecule for every two T cells. To track age-related changes in TCR beta repertoire diversity, the study relied on deep sequencing normalized with unique cDNA molecular identifiers. The donors were split into four age groups: young (average about 16 years), middle-aged (roughly 39), aged (more than 60) and long-lived (roughly 86). To avoid experimental bias, donors of different ages were randomly spread across the sequencing lanes. Using the same blood draw, the study looked at two additional independent replicas of 1 million unique cDNA reads for two donors, one aged 18 to 29 and the other aged 80 or older.

Systemically healthy Caucasian individuals from Russia, roughly 40 in total and aged roughly 6 to 100 years, were included as donors. Each donor gave about 9.7 milliliters of peripheral blood, drawn into EDTA-treated Vacutainer tubes. Ficoll-Paque density-gradient centrifugation was used to isolate PBMCs, with at least 6 million obtained per sample. Trizol reagent was used to extract total RNA from the PBMCs, yielding at least 6 micrograms per sample. For every donor, an aliquot of PBMCs went through flow cytometry to measure the percentages of naive CD45RAhigh/CD27high T cells. Study-level results and caveats: Compared with the aged group, more naive CD4+ T cells, fewer expanded clones and increased TCR diversity were shown by the long-lived group, suggesting age selection. A strong correlation was found between observed TCR beta diversity and the percentage of naive T cells measured by flow cytometry. Bulk unsorted PBMC profiling prevented conclusive comparison of naive and antigen-experienced compartments. As age increased, observed TCR beta diversity per million T cells dropped in a roughly linear way, and a significant reduction was already evident by age 40. Estimates of total diversity from one million sequenced T cells were regarded as lower bounds and underestimates. Because the CMV infection status of the donors was unknown, age-related changes in expanded clonotypes may potentially have been confounded.

The library was generated by 5' RACE. Sequencing instrument: Illumina HiSeq 2500. The second PCR ran for roughly 7 to 11 cycles and used a J-beta primer mix along with a sample-barcoded 5' primer. A unique molecular identifier was introduced onto each TCR beta cDNA molecule by a template-switch 5' adaptor carrying 12 random nucleotides. Each sample yielded at least 3 million CDR3-containing paired-end reads. First-strand cDNA synthesis was performed from all RNA using the Mint cDNA synthesis kit, with priming by a TRBC-specific oligonucleotide. After uracil-DNA glycosylase treatment, a first 18-cycle PCR used universal primers M1SS and BC2_uni_R on all cDNA. The study's own analysis went as follows. For normalization, 1 million high-quality reads, each with a distinct molecular identifier, were randomly selected from each sample. Reads sharing molecular identifiers were discarded rather than binned into consensus sequences. CDR3 identification, clonotype clustering and error correction used MiTCR with a Q25 quality threshold and the strictest error-elimination algorithm. A nonparametric unseen species model with Euler transformation was used to estimate lower-bound total TCR beta diversity. In TCRdb, the public reads were trimmed at Q25 with fastp and aligned with MiXCR, with productive beta chains retained. Each CDR3 protein appears once, grouped with its most common genes and DNA. The V and J calls and clone size are TCRdb's, not the authors'. The sample contains 500,000 to 700,000 distinct CDR3 sequences, 25% to 30% of them found a single time. 15% to 18% of the sample comes from the top ten.

Via the germline V gene, CDR1 is MNHEY and CDR2 SVGEGT. The trim is 11 bases for V and 6 bases for J, with a gap of 17 bases between the germline ends. Reading from cysteine to phenylalanine, the CDR3 counts 13 amino acids. Only CDR3 DNA remains: 39 bases, in frame from the first base. The chain is encoded by TRBV6-2 or TRBV6-3 joined to TRBJ2-1; possibly the D gene is TRBD1, per 5 matching bases. The TCR sequence derives from an elderly woman in good health. The specimen sequenced was blood. The CDR3 region: CASGQGSVNEQFF. The base sequence is TGTGCCTCAGGGCAGGGTTCGGTCAATGAGCAGTTCTTC.